One and the same sample provided the 10 T cell receptor beta chains below, sequenced in a study of T cell responses to AZD1222 COVID-19 vaccine. The protocol was immunoSEQ multiplex PCR, while the TCRdb copy is restricted to in-frame clones and leaves out a portion. This sample has more than 100,000 clones, with 70% to 90% found just once. Sequenced here: peripheral blood, sampled on day 0 of AZD1222 vaccination. All receptors derive from an adult in good health.

The genes are TRBV3-1 (or the pseudogene TRBV3-2) and TRBJ2-1, with D possibly matching TRBD2 (5 bases). Germline CDR1 reads LGHDT; CDR2 reads YNNKEL (reference sequence). Trimming pared 2 bases from V and 3 bases from J, leaving 11 bases between. The CDR3 is 15 residues long. CDR3 in amino acids: CASSQYVGGYNEQFF. The CDR3 DNA sequence: TGTGCCAGCAGCCAATACGTAGGAGGCTACAATGAGCAGTTCTTC.

The chain carries TRBV18 and TRBJ2-6; TRBD1 matches at 10 bases. This CDR3 is built from 17 residues. Germline CDR1 KGHSH, CDR2 LQKENI. The junction had 2 bases not matched to a gene; V was cut back by 3 bases and J by 0 bases. As DNA, the CDR3 is TGTGCCAGCTCACCTTGGACAGGGGGCTCTGGGGCCAACGTCCTGACTTTC. Its translation: CASSPWTGGSGANVLTF.

The chain combines TRBV7-3 with TRBJ2-3; 12 nucleotides match TRBD2. The CDR3 has 15 residues. J gave up 3 bases and V 5 bases, and 3 bases lay outside the gene matches. CDR1 is SGHTA and CDR2 is FQGTGA in the germline V gene. The CDR3 loop reads CASSMTSGGTDTQYF. CDR3 in DNA: TGTGCCAGCAGCATGACTAGCGGGGGAACAGATACGCAGTATTTT. Using reference TRBV7-3 and TRBJ2-3 for the parts outside the CDR3, the full variable domain is GAGVSQTPSNKVTEKGKYVELRCDPISGHTALYWYRQSLGQGPEFLIYFQGTGAADDSGLPNDRFFAVRPEGSVSTLKIQRTERGDSAVYLCASSMTSGGTDTQYFGPGTRLTVL.

The gene calls are TRBV11-2 and TRBJ1-4, with D unresolved. This CDR3 contains 15 residues. CDR1 is SGHAT, CDR2 FQNNGV, per germline. Trimming removed 5 bases at V and 5 bases at J, with 15 bases between. CDR3 sequence: CASSERPKQNEKLFF. The CDR3 bases are TGTGCCAGCAGCGAACGACCGAAACAGAATGAAAAACTGTTTTTT.

This sequence joins TRBV5-1 and TRBJ2-3; perhaps TRBD2 as D (7 bases). Per the germline V gene, CDR1 is SGHRS and CDR2 is YFSETQ. V lost 0 bases and J 2 bases, leaving 16 bases between the germline ends. There are 17 residues in the CDR3. CDR3 coding DNA: TGCGCCAGCAGCTTGGTACTCGGCGGGGGCAACACAGATACGCAGTATTTT. This codes for CASSLVLGGGNTDTQYF.

V and J are TRBV5-4 and TRBJ1-6; D might be TRBD1 (5 bases). This CDR3 region has 15 residues. Germline V gene lookup returns CDR1 SGHNT and CDR2 YYREEE (reference sequence). With 1 base removed from V and 6 bases from J, the gap between germline ends came to 11 bases. The CDR3 region is CASSLRSGSNSPLHF. The CDR3 coding sequence is TGTGCCAGCAGCTTGAGGTCAGGGAGTAATTCACCCCTCCACTTT.

The V gene is TRBV27, the J gene TRBJ2-3, with 11 bases aligning to TRBD2. The CDR3 consists of 18 residues. CDR1 and CDR2 from the germline V gene are MNHEY and SMNVEV (reference sequence). Trimming took 0 bases from V and 1 from J; bases not matched to a gene: 6. CDR3 nucleotide sequence: TGTGCCAGCAGTTTATCCACTAGCGGGGGCCTCGGCACAGATACGCAGTATTTT. Translated: CASSLSTSGGLGTDTQYF.

J is TRBJ1-1 and V is TRBV6-5; tentatively, D is TRBD1 (6 bases). Trimming left V 7 bases short and J 1 base short, with 10 bases between. Germline V gene sequence: CDR1 MNHEY, CDR2 SVGAGI. The CDR3 runs 13 residues. The CDR3 nucleotides are TGTGCCAGCATACAGGGCCCGAACACTGAAGCTTTCTTT. Translated, it gives CASIQGPNTEAFF.

The V and J genes are TRBV5-6 and TRBJ1-4; a possible D gene is TRBD1 (6 bases). V was pared by 3 bases and J by 1 base, with 10 bases between. CDR3 length: 15 amino acids. CDR1 is SGHDT, CDR2 YYEEEE, per germline. DNA for the CDR3: TGTGCCAGCAGCTCGGGGGCAGGAACTAATGAAAAACTGTTTTTT. As protein: CASSSGAGTNEKLFF.

The rearrangement uses TRBV7-3 and TRBJ2-5; no clear D. V was shortened by 2 bases and J by 3 bases, with 16 bases between the two germline ends. This CDR3 is built from 16 residues. Germline loops: CDR1 SGHTA, CDR2 FQGTGA. CDR3 sequence reads: CASSLYPGLAEETQYF. The CDR3 DNA is TGTGCCAGCAGCTTATATCCCGGTCTGGCGGAAGAGACCCAGTACTTC.